The rows below give T cell receptor beta chains drawn from one sample of a study of cytomegalovirus exposure and HLA in healthy donors. Method: immunoSEQ multiplex PCR; TCRdb's copy keeps in-frame clones and lacks some. Here the sample spans roughly 130,000 clones, over 60% being singletons. The specimen sequenced was PBMCs. Receptors were obtained from a human donor in good health. The CDR3 runs from the conserved cysteine through the conserved F or W. The D gene is left open where the match is weak. A clone size is listed for some rows: how often the clone was seen (once, few, many), or a class if it is expanded.

size,V,D,J,DNA,CDR3
NA,TRBV2,NA,TRBJ2-3,TGTGCCAGCAGTTATGACGGGACACCAAATAGAGATACGCAGTATTTT,CASSYDGTPNRDTQYF
NA,TRBV5-1,NA,TRBJ2-7,TGCGCCAGCAGCTTAGAGCACGAGCAGTACTTC,CASSLEHEQYF
NA,TRBV25-1,NA,TRBJ2-3,TGTGCCAGCAGTGATTTAGCGGTGACAGATACGCAGTATTTT,CASSDLAVTDTQYF
few,TRBV6-1,NA,TRBJ1-4,TGTGCCAGCAGTGGCCACAGGGCGGCTAATGAAAAACTGTTTTTT,CASSGHRAANEKLFF
NA,TRBV6-1,NA,TRBJ2-3,TGTGCCACACCAAGGGGAGGAGCAGATACGCAGTATTTT,CATPRGGADTQYF
NA,TRBV7-2,TRBD2,TRBJ2-3,TGTGCCAGCAGCTTATTTCGGGGCGGGGGGGCAGATACGCAGTATTTT,CASSLFRGGGADTQYF
NA,TRBV6-5,NA,TRBJ2-6,TGTGCCAGCGGAAAAGCAGGGACTGGGGCCAACGTCCTGACTTTC,CASGKAGTGANVLTF
NA,TRBV5-8,TRBD1,TRBJ2-5,TGTGCCAGCAGCAAACTGAGGACAGGGGGGCGAGAGACCCAGTACTTC,CASSKLRTGGRETQYF
NA,TRBV5-4,TRBD1,TRBJ1-2,TGTGCCAGCAGCCTCCCTACAGGGGAAGGCTACACCTTC,CASSLPTGEGYTF
NA,TRBV4-2,NA,TRBJ2-3,TGTGCCAGCAGCCAGGTCCAGGGGATCACAGATACGCAGTATTTT,CASSQVQGITDTQYF
NA,TRBV6-6,TRBD2,TRBJ2-7,TGTGCCAGCAGCAAGCCCCGCGGGGGAGGTACCTACGAGCAGTACTTC,CASSKPRGGGTYEQYF
NA,TRBV5-1,NA,TRBJ1-1,TGCGCCAGCAGCTTGGCCGGTCTAGGGAGCTCGGACACTGAAGCTTTCTTT,CASSLAGLGSSDTEAFF
NA,TRBV9,TRBD2,TRBJ2-3,TGTGCCAGCAGCTCCGGGGGGGGCTGGTCGCAGTATTTT,CASSSGGGWSQYF
NA,TRBV7-9,NA,TRBJ2-5,TGTTCCAGCAGCACCGACAGTATCCGGTACCAAGAGACCCAGTACTTC,CSSSTDSIRYQETQYF
NA,TRBV5-1,NA,TRBJ2-1,TGCGCCAGCACCCTGTCCCCAGGGCGGACCTACAATGAGCAGTTCTTC,CASTLSPGRTYNEQFF
NA,TRBV6-1,TRBD1,TRBJ2-7,TGTGCCAGCAGAGAGACAGGGGTGGACGAGCAGTACTTC,CASRETGVDEQYF
NA,TRBV6-5,NA,TRBJ2-7,TGTGCTACCCATCCCTCTGGGAGCTCCTACGAGCAGTACTTC,CATHPSGSSYEQYF
NA,TRBV4-2,NA,TRBJ1-2,TGTGCCAGCAGCCAAGAGAGACAGAACTATGGCTACACCTTC,CASSQERQNYGYTF
once,TRBV29-1,NA,TRBJ1-1,TGCAGCGTTCGAACGACAATGAACACTGAAGCTTTCTTT,CSVRTTMNTEAFF
few,TRBV2,NA,TRBJ1-1,TGTGCCAGCACACCCGCCCAGGTTACTGAAGCTTTCTTT,CASTPAQVTEAFF
NA,TRBV5-5,NA,TRBJ2-7,TGTGCCAGCAGCCTGGACTTACCCTACGAGCAGTACTTC,CASSLDLPYEQYF
NA,TRBV6-5,NA,TRBJ2-3,TGTGCCAGCAGCAACCGCCTGGGCGACACAGATACGCAGTATTTT,CASSNRLGDTDTQYF
NA,TRBV27,NA,TRBJ2-7,TGTGCCAGCAGTTTATCGGGCCACGAGCAGTACTTC,CASSLSGHEQYF
NA,TRBV7-9,NA,TRBJ2-1,TGTGCCAGCAGCTTCTCGGGCAATGAGCAGTTCTTC,CASSFSGNEQFF
once,TRBV7-9,NA,TRBJ1-1,TGTTCCAGCAGCTTAATATTGACTGAAGCTTTCTTT,CSSSLILTEAFF
NA,TRBV10-1,NA,TRBJ1-5,TGCGCCAGCTCGGACAGACGGGATCAGCCCCAGCATTTT,CASSDRRDQPQHF
NA,TRBV7-9,NA,TRBJ2-1,TGTGCCAGCAGCTCGACTAGTAATGAGCAGTTCTTC,CASSSTSNEQFF
NA,TRBV5-1,TRBD1,TRBJ1-1,TGCGCCAGCAGCTCCAGGACAGGTCTTGAAGGGGGCACTGAAGCTTTCTTT,CASSSRTGLEGGTEAFF
NA,TRBV6-5,TRBD1,TRBJ1-5,TGTGCCAGCGGGACAGGGTACCAGCCCCAGCATTTT,CASGTGYQPQHF
NA,TRBV7-9,NA,TRBJ1-4,TGTGCCAGCAGCTTAGGGCAGGGGTTCGAAAAACTGTTTTTT,CASSLGQGFEKLFF
NA,TRBV18,NA,TRBJ1-6,TGTGCCAGCTCACCACCGGAGGCTGGTTCTTTTTCGCCCCTCCACTTT,CASSPPEAGSFSPLHF
NA,TRBV6-6,NA,TRBJ2-3,TGTGCCAGCAGTACCGCCGGTCTGTATACGCAGTATTTT,CASSTAGLYTQYF
NA,TRBV14,NA,TRBJ1-2,TGTGCCAGCAGCCAAGATCTGGGGGCCTATGGCTACACCTTC,CASSQDLGAYGYTF
NA,TRBV19,NA,TRBJ1-1,TGTGCCAGTAGTCAGTACCGGAACACTGAAGCTTTCTTT,CASSQYRNTEAFF
once,TRBV5-8,TRBD2,TRBJ2-1,TGTGCCAGCAGCTTAGCGGGGGGTCGGGGTTCCTACAATGAGCAGTTCTTC,CASSLAGGRGSYNEQFF
NA,TRBV6-1,NA,TRBJ2-7,TGTGCCATCCCGGCTAGCCATCCCTACGAGCAGTACTTC,CAIPASHPYEQYF
NA,TRBV27,TRBD1,TRBJ1-4,TGTGCCAGCAGTTCGACAGGGAATGCGTGGGCAACTAATGAAAAACTGCTTTTT,CASSSTGNAWATNEKLLF
NA,TRBV6-1,NA,TRBJ2-5,TGTGCCAGCAGGGCTAGCGAAGAGACCCAGTACTTC,CASRASEETQYF
NA,TRBV5-1,TRBD1,TRBJ2-1,TGCGCCAGCAGCTTGGGGGGGACAGGGGGGATAAATGAGCAGTTCTTC,CASSLGGTGGINEQFF
NA,TRBV29-1,TRBD2,TRBJ2-7,TGCAGCGCCTGGGGGGGAGAAGGAGGCTACGAGCAGTACTTC,CSAWGGEGGYEQYF
NA,TRBV7-9,TRBD1,TRBJ1-2,TGTGCCAGCAGCCCCACGGGGGGGACAGGGAGTTCGAGAGGCTACACCTTC,CASSPTGGTGSSRGYTF
NA,TRBV12-2,NA,TRBJ1-5,TGTGCAAGTCGCTTAGAAAGGAGGCGCATCCCCCATCAGCCCCAGCATTTT,CASRLERRRIPHQPQHF